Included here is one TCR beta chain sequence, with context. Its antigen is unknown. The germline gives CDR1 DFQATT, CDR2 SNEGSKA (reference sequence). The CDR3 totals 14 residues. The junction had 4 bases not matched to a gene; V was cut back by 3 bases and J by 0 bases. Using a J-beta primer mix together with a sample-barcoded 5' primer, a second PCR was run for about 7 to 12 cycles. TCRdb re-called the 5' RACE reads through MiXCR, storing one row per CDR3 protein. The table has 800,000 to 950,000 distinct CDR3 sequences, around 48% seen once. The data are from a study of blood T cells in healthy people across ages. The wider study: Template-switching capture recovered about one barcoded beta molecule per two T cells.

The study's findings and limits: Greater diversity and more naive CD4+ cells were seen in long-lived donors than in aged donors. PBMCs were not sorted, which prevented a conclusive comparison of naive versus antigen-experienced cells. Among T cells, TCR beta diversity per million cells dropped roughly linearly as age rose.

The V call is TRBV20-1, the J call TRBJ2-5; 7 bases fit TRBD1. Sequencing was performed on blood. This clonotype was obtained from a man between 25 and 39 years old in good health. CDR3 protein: CSARGDRNQETQYF. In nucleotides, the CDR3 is TGCAGTGCTAGGGGGGACAGAAACCAAGAGACCCAGTACTTC.